This T cell receptor beta chain is from a study of T cell changes during pregnancy in multiple sclerosis. Sequencing used immunoSEQ multiplex PCR; TCRdb keeps in-frame clones, though not all of them. The sample shows 70,000 to 95,000 clones, over 75% of them seen only once. Germline V gene lookup returns CDR1 ENHRY and CDR2 SYGVKD. This CDR3 is 14 amino acids long. Trimming cost V 4 bases and J 7 bases, with 14 bases left between them. The clonotype comes from a female donor with multiple sclerosis, enrolled in a pregnancy study. This specimen consisted of peripheral blood, obtained before pregnancy. This rearrangement joins TRBV10-3 to TRBJ1-5; tentative D call: TRBD1 (6 bases). The CDR3 sequence: CAISGAGASQPQHF. CDR3 coding DNA: TGTGCCATCAGTGGAGCAGGGGCCAGCCAGCCCCAGCATTTT.